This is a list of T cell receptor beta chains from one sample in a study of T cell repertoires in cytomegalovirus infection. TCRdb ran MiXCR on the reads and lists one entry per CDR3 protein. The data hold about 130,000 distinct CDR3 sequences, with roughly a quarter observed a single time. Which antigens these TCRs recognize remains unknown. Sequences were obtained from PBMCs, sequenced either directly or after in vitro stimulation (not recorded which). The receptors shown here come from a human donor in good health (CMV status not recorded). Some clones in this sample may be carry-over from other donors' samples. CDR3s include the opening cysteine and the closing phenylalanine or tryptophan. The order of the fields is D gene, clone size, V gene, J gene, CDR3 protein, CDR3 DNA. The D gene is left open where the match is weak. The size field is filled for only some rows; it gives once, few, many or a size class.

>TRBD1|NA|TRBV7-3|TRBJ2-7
CASSLITGQAYEQYF
TGTGCCAGCAGCCTCATAACGGGACAGGCCTACGAGCAGTACTTC
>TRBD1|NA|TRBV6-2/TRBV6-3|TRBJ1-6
CASSYSSDRGSSYNSPLHF
TGTGCCAGCAGTTACTCTTCGGACAGGGGAAGCTCCTATAATTCACCCCTCCACTTT
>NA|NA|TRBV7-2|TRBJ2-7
CASRQEGWVYEQYF
TGTGCCAGCAGACAAGAAGGCTGGGTCTACGAGCAGTACTTC
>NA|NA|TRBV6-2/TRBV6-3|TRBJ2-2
CASSYDSSRGELFF
TGTGCCAGCAGTTACGACAGCTCCAGGGGGGAGCTGTTTTTT
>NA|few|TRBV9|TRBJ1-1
CASSVGDSINTEAFF
TGTGCCAGCAGCGTAGGAGACAGCATTAACACTGAAGCTTTCTTT
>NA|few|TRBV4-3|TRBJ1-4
CASSQDRDEKLFF
TGCGCCAGCAGCCAAGATCGGGATGAAAAACTGTTTTTT
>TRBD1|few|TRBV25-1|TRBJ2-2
CASSDSQGAGELFF
TGTGCCAGCAGTGATTCACAGGGGGCCGGGGAGCTGTTTTTT
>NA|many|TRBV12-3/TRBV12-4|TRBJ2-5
CASSFVPEETQYF
TGTGCCAGCAGTTTTGTCCCCGAAGAGACCCAGTACTTC
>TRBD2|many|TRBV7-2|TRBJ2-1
CASSLGGGGGNEQFF
TGTGCCAGCAGCTTAGGGGGGGGTGGAGGAAATGAGCAGTTCTTC
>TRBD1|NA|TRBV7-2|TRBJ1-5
CASSGDSSNQPQHF
TGTGCCAGCAGCGGGGACAGTAGCAATCAGCCCCAGCATTTT
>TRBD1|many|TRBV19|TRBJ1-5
CASSKSGTGNQPQHF
TGTGCCAGTAGTAAATCGGGGACAGGAAACCAGCCCCAGCATTTT
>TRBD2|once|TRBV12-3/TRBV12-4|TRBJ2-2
CASSSQVWREGPLLTGELFF
TGTGCCAGCAGCTCCCAAGTATGGCGGGAGGGACCGTTGTTGACCGGGGAGCTGTTTTTT
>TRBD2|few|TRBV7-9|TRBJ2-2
CASSTGLVTGELFF
TGTGCCAGCAGCACGGGACTAGTTACCGGGGAGCTGTTTTTT
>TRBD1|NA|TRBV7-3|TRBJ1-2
CASSSKTDRDGGYTF
TGTGCCAGCAGCTCTAAAACGGACAGGGATGGTGGCTACACCTTC
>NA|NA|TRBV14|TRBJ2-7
CASSQAGYVQYF
TGTGCCAGCAGCCAAGCAGGGTATGTGCAGTACTTC
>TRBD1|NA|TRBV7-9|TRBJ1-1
CASSLWTGDTEAFF
TGTGCCAGCAGCTTATGGACAGGAGACACTGAAGCTTTCTTT
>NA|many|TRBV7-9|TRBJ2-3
CASSSSGGSTDTQYF
TGTGCCAGCAGCTCGTCTGGCGGGAGCACAGATACGCAGTATTTT
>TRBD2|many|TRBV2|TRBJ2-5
CASSGISGAQETQYF
TGTGCCAGCAGTGGCATAAGCGGGGCCCAAGAGACCCAGTACTTC
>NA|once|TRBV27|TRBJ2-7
CASSLSKRGSSYEQYF
TGTGCCAGCAGTTTATCGAAGAGGGGTAGCTCCTACGAGCAGTACTTC
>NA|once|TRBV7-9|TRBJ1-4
CASSFNSATNEKLFF
TGTGCCAGCAGCTTCAACAGTGCAACTAATGAAAAACTGTTTTTT
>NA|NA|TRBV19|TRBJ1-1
CASSIRPNTEAFF
TGTGCCAGTAGTATCAGGCCCAACACTGAAGCTTTCTTT
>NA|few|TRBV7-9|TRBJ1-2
CASSQLYGYTF
TGTGCCAGCAGCCAGCTGTATGGCTACACCTTC
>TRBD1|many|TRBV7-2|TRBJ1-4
CASSPTGGNGQLFF
TGTGCCAGCAGCCCGACAGGGGGCAACGGGCAACTGTTTTTT
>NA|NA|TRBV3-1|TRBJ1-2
CASSQPGTNGYTF
TGTGCCAGCAGCCAACCCGGGACCAACGGCTACACCTTC
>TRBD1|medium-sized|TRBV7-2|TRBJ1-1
CASSPTGGWGTEAFF
TGTGCCAGCAGCCCGACAGGGGGCTGGGGCACTGAAGCTTTCTTT
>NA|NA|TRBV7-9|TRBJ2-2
CASSKSGNTGELFF
TGTGCCAGCAGCAAATCAGGGAACACCGGGGAGCTGTTTTTT
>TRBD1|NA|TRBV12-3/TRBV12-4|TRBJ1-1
CASSLGDRADEAFF
TGTGCCAGCAGTTTGGGGGACAGGGCGGATGAAGCTTTCTTT
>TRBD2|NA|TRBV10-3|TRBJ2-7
CAIRGLASPSYEQYF
TGTGCCATCAGGGGACTAGCGTCCCCCTCCTACGAGCAGTACTTC
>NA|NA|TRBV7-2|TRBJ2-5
CASSFGPKTQYF
TGTGCCAGCAGCTTTGGGCCCAAGACCCAGTACTTC
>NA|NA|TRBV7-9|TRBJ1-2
CASTPRGGPGYGYTF
TGTGCCAGCACCCCAAGGGGGGGGCCGGGCTATGGCTACACCTTC
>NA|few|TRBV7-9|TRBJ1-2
CASSFHRSNYGYTF
TGTGCCAGCAGCTTTCACCGGTCTAACTATGGCTACACCTTC
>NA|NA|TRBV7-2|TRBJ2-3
CASSLGGANRDTQYF
TGTGCCAGCAGCTTAGGGGGTGCCAATCGGGATACGCAGTATTTT
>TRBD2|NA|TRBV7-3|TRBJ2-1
CASSLLAGGTYNEQFF
TGTGCCAGCAGCTTATTGGCGGGAGGGACCTACAATGAGCAGTTCTTC
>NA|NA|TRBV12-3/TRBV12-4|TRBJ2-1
CASSLGLRGDRDEQFF
TGTGCCAGCAGTTTAGGTTTAAGGGGGGATCGGGATGAGCAGTTCTTC
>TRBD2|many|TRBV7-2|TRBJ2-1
CASSAIAGLSYNEQFF
TGTGCCAGCAGCGCTATAGCGGGTCTCTCCTACAATGAGCAGTTCTTC
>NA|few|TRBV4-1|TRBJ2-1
CASSHQSDRNNEQFF
TGCGCCAGCAGCCACCAAAGTGACAGGAACAATGAGCAGTTCTTC
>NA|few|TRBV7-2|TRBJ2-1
CASSFTRMGNEQFF
TGTGCCAGCAGCTTTACTAGAATGGGGAATGAGCAGTTCTTC
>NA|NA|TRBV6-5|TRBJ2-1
CASSLLGTPYNEQFF
TGTGCCAGCAGTCTCCTCGGGACTCCTTACAATGAGCAGTTCTTC
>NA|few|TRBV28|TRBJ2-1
CASQFRGTDEQFF
TGTGCCTCTCAATTCCGGGGTACGGATGAGCAGTTCTTC
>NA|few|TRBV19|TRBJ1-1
CASSEMNTEAFF
TGTGCCAGTAGTGAAATGAACACTGAAGCTTTCTTT
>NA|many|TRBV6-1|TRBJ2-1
CASSELGDPYNEQFF
TGTGCCAGCAGTGAACTTGGGGATCCCTACAATGAGCAGTTCTTC